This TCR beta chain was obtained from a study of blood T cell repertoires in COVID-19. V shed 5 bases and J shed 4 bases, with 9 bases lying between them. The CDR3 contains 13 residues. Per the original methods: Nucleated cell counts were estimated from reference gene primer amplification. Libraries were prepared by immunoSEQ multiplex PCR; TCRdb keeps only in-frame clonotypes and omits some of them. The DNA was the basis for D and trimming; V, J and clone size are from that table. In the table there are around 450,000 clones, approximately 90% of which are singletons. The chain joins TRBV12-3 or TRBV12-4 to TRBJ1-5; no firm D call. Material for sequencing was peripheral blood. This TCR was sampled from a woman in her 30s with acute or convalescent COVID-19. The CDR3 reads CASSENTNQPQHF. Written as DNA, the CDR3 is TGTGCCAGCAGTGAAAATACAAATCAGCCCCAGCATTTT.